Given below is one T cell receptor (beta chain) in context. Its antigen is undetermined. The record originates from a study of T cells in Graves' hyperthyroidism and ophthalmopathy. What was amplified from RNA transcripts were TCR beta CDR3 regions. The HTBI set primed first-round TCR CDR3 RT-PCR. TCRdb reanalysed the multiplex PCR reads using MiXCR and keeps one entry per CDR3 protein. In the table there are roughly 840,000 distinct CDR3 sequences, around 38% of which are singletons. Findings and limits, study-wide: The model anticipated ophthalmopathy a median approximately six months pre-onset. Blood also carried most thyroid clonotypes expanded above 0.001.

V was trimmed by 0 bases and J by 12 bases, leaving 11 bases between them. The germline V gene encodes CDR1 LNHNV and CDR2 YYDKDF (reference sequence). CDR3 size: 12 residues. It was uncontrolled infection, other autoimmune disease, pregnancy or lactation that excluded patients. Diagnoses were made from clinical symptoms, serum measures (thyroxine and TRAb), thyroid ultrasound and orbital computed tomography. The chain joins TRBV15 to TRBJ1-2; D remains ambiguous. The origin of this receptor is a man between 18 and 29 years old with Graves' hyperthyroidism. The sequenced material came from blood. CDR3 DNA sequence: TGTGCCACCAGCAGAGAAAGGGCAGGAAACACCTTC. Translation gives CATSRERAGNTF.